These 25 T cell receptor beta chains originate from one sample sequenced in a study of beta chain features in type 1 diabetes. Study-level results: A moderate, significant TCRB CDR3 shortening appeared in type 1 diabetes across four CD4+ subsets.

Every bit of the isolated RNA underwent reverse transcription, so sequencing read expressed TCRB transcripts. Clones were read by immunoSEQ multiplex PCR, and TCRdb kept only the in-frame ones, dropping some. The data show a few hundred thousand clones, with over 8.5% seen just once and about 0.63% held by the top ten. No antigen is known for these receptors. Sequenced sample: central memory CD4+ T cells from blood. The receptors were sampled from a man aged 25 to 45 with type 1 diabetes.

V usage is TRBV2 and J usage is TRBJ2-7; 8 bases are a match to TRBD2. The CDR3 extends over 13 amino acids. Germline V lookup: CDR1 SNHLY, CDR2 FYNNEI. With 10 bases clipped from V and 4 bases from J, the junction kept 9 bases outside the gene matches. As DNA, the CDR3 is TGTGCCACCTCCCAGCGGGAGAGGTACGAGCAGTACTTC. It yields the protein CATSQRERYEQYF.

V gene TRBV28 combines with J gene TRBJ2-1; 8 nucleotides line up with TRBD2. CDR1 is MDHEN and CDR2 is SYDVKM in the germline V gene. V shed 6 bases and J 4 bases; nucleotides not matched to a gene: 5. This CDR3 is built from 14 residues. CDR3 nucleotide sequence: TGTGCCAGCAGCGCGGGGGGCGGTTACAATGAGCAGTTCTTC. Amino acid sequence: CASSAGGGYNEQFF.

This clone was observed a few times. The rearrangement uses TRBV27 and TRBJ1-1, with a weak D call TRBD1 (6 bases). Trimming removed 6 bases from V and 0 bases from J, with 11 bases in between. CDR1 and CDR2 (germline): MNHEY, SMNVEV (reference sequence). This CDR3 spans 14 amino acids. The CDR3 nucleotides read TGTGCCAGCAGCGCAGGGGTCATGAACACTGAAGCTTTCTTT. Its protein is CASSAGVMNTEAFF.

The chain employs TRBV5-1 and TRBJ2-1, with D uncertain. Between the trimmed V and J ends, which lost 5 bases and 6 bases, there was a span of 9 bases. Germline V lookup: CDR1 SGHRS, CDR2 YFSETQ. CDR3 length equals 12 residues. The CDR3 DNA is TGCGCCAGCAGTGGAGAGGTCAATGAGCAGTTCTTC. Amino acids: CASSGEVNEQFF.

The V call is TRBV28, the J call TRBJ2-3, with D perhaps matching TRBD2 (5 bases). CDR3 length: 17 amino acids. Germline loops: CDR1 MDHEN, CDR2 SYDVKM. V was clipped by 7 bases and J by 1 base, with 21 bases between them. The CDR3 bases are TGTGCCAGCACCGTCGTACTAGGCGTTTCGGGCACAGATACGCAGTATTTT. This codes for CASTVVLGVSGTDTQYF.

The chain couples TRBV7-6 to TRBJ1-3; the D is unclear. The V and J ends lost 5 bases and 2 bases respectively, with 13 bases between them. Germline V gene lookup returns CDR1 SGHVS and CDR2 FNYEAQ. The CDR3 has 15 amino acids. CDR3 in DNA: TGTGCCAGCAGCCCACTGGGGAGTGCTGGAAACACCATATATTTT. This translates into CASSPLGSAGNTIYF.

Points on this clone: This may stem from a read error, because a much larger clone lies one nucleotide away. The chain is built from TRBV28 and TRBJ1-3; no reliable D call. Trimming cost V 4 bases and J 7 bases, with 5 bases left between them. The CDR3 has 11 residues. In germline, CDR1 is MDHEN, CDR2 SYDVKM. The CDR3 sequence: CASSSRNTIYF. CDR3 nucleotide sequence: TGTGCCAGCAGTTCTAGGAACACCATATATTTT.

This clone appeared a few times. The chain combines TRBV27 with TRBJ2-6; TRBD2 is a possible D gene (5 bases). The germline V gene encodes CDR1 MNHEY and CDR2 SMNVEV (reference sequence). The CDR3 spans 16 residues. The V end lost 0 bases, the J end lost 2 bases, and 8 bases lay between the germline ends. CDR3 loop: CASSLSVRAGANVLTF. The CDR3, as DNA: TGTGCCAGCAGTTTATCTGTGCGGGCTGGGGCCAACGTCCTGACTTTC. Together with reference TRBV27 and TRBJ2-6, the CDR3 gives the full variable domain: EAQVTQNPRYLITVTGKKLTVTCSQNMNHEYMSWYRQDPGLGLRQIYYSMNVEVTDKGDVPEGYKVSRKEKRNFPLILESPSPNQTSLYFCASSLSVRAGANVLTFGAGSRLTVL.

This clone has just a few counts. The V call is TRBV27, the J call TRBJ1-5; 7 bases fit TRBD1. The CDR3 contains 18 residues. Germline CDR1 reads MNHEY; CDR2 reads SMNVEV (reference sequence). The V segment lost 0 bases and the J segment 9 bases; nucleotides outside the gene matches: 17. The CDR3 here is CASSLSKPGTAEFWPQHF. In nucleotides, the CDR3 is TGTGCCAGCAGTTTATCTAAGCCGGGGACAGCCGAGTTTTGGCCCCAGCATTTT.

This clone has just a few counts. J is TRBJ2-1 and V is TRBV2; D remains ambiguous. V lost 4 bases, J lost 10 bases, and 14 bases lay in between. The CDR3 is 13 amino acids. Germline values: CDR1 SNHLY, CDR2 FYNNEI. The CDR3 nucleotides read TGTGCCAGCAGTGTATTGACCTCCGCCGAGCAGTTCTTC. Protein sequence: CASSVLTSAEQFF.

The V gene is TRBV7-8, the J gene TRBJ2-7, with D hard to call. V was trimmed by 5 bases and J by 4 bases, leaving 9 bases between them. The CDR3 has 12 amino acids. CDR1 is SGHVS, CDR2 FQNEAQ, per germline. The CDR3 reads CASSASGYEQYF. The CDR3 DNA is TGTGCCAGCAGCGCTTCAGGTTACGAGCAGTACTTC.

This clone occurred a few times. The V gene is TRBV6-6, the J gene TRBJ2-7, with D maybe TRBD1 (7 bases). CDR3 length: 16 amino acids. V shed 6 bases and J shed 5 bases, with 23 bases lying between them. In germline, CDR1 is MNHNY, CDR2 SVGAGI (reference sequence). CDR3 DNA sequence: TGTGCCAGCAGAACCAGTGCGGGACAGCCTGAAGACGAGCAGTACTTC. It encodes CASRTSAGQPEDEQYF.

The chain employs TRBV9 and TRBJ2-1; D gene uncertain. In germline, CDR1 is SGDLS, CDR2 YYNGEE. CDR3 length equals 14 residues. Trimming stripped 0 bases from V and 8 bases from J, with 12 bases between. CDR3 amino acids: CASSVAPWSYEQFF. The CDR3 DNA reads as TGTGCCAGCAGCGTAGCCCCCTGGAGTTATGAGCAGTTCTTC.

This clone was counted only a few times. The V call is TRBV4-3, the J call TRBJ2-5; 9 bases line up with TRBD2. Germline assignment: CDR1 LGHNA and CDR2 YSLEER. With V trimmed by 2 bases and J by 3 bases, 7 bases remained unmatched. There are 16 residues in the CDR3. The DNA of the CDR3 is TGCGCCAGCAGCCAAAGGGGTAGCGGGAGAGAAGAGACCCAGTACTTC. Translation gives CASSQRGSGREETQYF.

This clone showed up just a few times. The chain carries TRBV7-2 and TRBJ2-2; tentatively, D is TRBD1 (5 bases). The germline gives CDR1 SGHTA, CDR2 FQGNSA. The CDR3 is 15 amino acids. Trimming removed 5 bases from V and 6 bases from J, with 16 bases in between. CDR3 sequence: CASSQQGLGAGELFF. The CDR3, as DNA: TGTGCCAGCAGCCAGCAGGGTTTAGGGGCCGGGGAGCTGTTTTTT.

The rearrangement uses TRBV13 and TRBJ1-5; TRBD1 is a possible D gene (5 bases). The germline V gene encodes CDR1 PRHDT and CDR2 FYEKMQ (reference sequence). V shed 0 bases and J shed 4 bases, with 16 bases lying between them. The CDR3 is made up of 17 amino acids. The CDR3: CASSLGGRGVGNQPQHF. The CDR3 DNA reads TGTGCCAGCAGCTTAGGCGGAAGGGGCGTTGGAAATCAGCCCCAGCATTTT.

This clone was counted only a few times. V and J are TRBV6-1 and TRBJ2-5; 7 bases agree with TRBD2. This CDR3 comprises 15 residues. The germline CDR1 and CDR2 sequences are MNHNS and SASEGT. Germline trimming cut 6 bases from V and 4 bases from J; bases unmatched to any gene: 11. This chain's CDR3 is CASSTYAGRLETQYF. The CDR3 DNA follows: TGTGCCAGCAGCACCTACGCCGGGAGGCTAGAGACCCAGTACTTC.

This clone was seen more than once but under ten times. The genes are TRBV5-1 and TRBJ2-5; D perhaps matches TRBD2 (5 bases). The CDR3 is 14 residues long. V lost 0 bases, J lost 3 bases, and 9 bases lay in between. Germline CDR1 reads SGHRS; CDR2 reads YFSETQ. The CDR3 protein is CASSLANGKETQYF. The CDR3 nucleotides read TGCGCCAGCAGCTTGGCCAACGGGAAAGAGACCCAGTACTTC.

This clone showed up just a few times. The chain is built from TRBV11-3 and TRBJ2-3, with a weak D call TRBD2 (5 bases). This CDR3 comprises 13 residues. Germline CDR1 is SGHNT and CDR2 is YENEEA. Trimming removed 3 bases from V and 1 base from J, with 5 bases in between. CDR3 amino acids: CASSFSGTDTQYF. The CDR3 nucleotides are TGTGCCAGCAGCTTTAGCGGCACAGATACGCAGTATTTT.

CDR3 coding DNA: TGCGCCAGCAGCTTACAGGGAATTGGGGCCAACGTCCTGACTTTC. Translated: CASSLQGIGANVLTF. V and J are TRBV5-1 and TRBJ2-6; D perhaps matches TRBD1 (6 bases). The germline V and J ends were trimmed by 2 bases and 3 bases, with 9 bases remaining between them. Germline V gene lookup returns CDR1 SGHRS and CDR2 YFSETQ. The CDR3 totals 15 residues.

V is TRBV6-1 and J is TRBJ2-5, with D hard to call. The germline V gene encodes CDR1 MNHNS and CDR2 SASEGT. V dropped 7 bases and J dropped 4 bases, with 13 bases sitting between them. This CDR3 has 13 amino acids. The CDR3 sequence is CASIRTSGETQYF. The CDR3 DNA sequence: TGTGCCAGCATAAGGACCTCTGGAGAGACCCAGTACTTC.

This clone was observed a few times. The CDR3 here is CAWSAGVGETQYF. For the CDR3, the DNA is TGTGCCTGGAGCGCAGGGGTAGGAGAGACCCAGTACTTC. This chain connects TRBV30 to TRBJ2-5, with D possibly matching TRBD1 (6 bases). V was trimmed by 3 bases and J by 4 bases, leaving 12 bases between them. Germline CDR1 and CDR2: GTSNPN and SVGIG (reference sequence). The CDR3 is 13 residues long.

There are many counts of this clone. The rearrangement uses TRBV10-3 and TRBJ2-7; 12 bases align to TRBD2. V lost 5 bases to trimming and J lost 2 bases; unmatched junction nucleotides: 1. Germline CDR1 is ENHRY and CDR2 is SYGVKD. This CDR3 is 14 amino acids long. As DNA, the CDR3 is TGTGCCATCAGTCTAGCGGGAGGGACCTACGAGCAGTACTTC. Amino acid sequence: CAISLAGGTYEQYF.

Here the CDR3 DNA reads TGCGCCAGCAGCATTGGACAGGGAGGCACTGAAGCTTTCTTT. As protein: CASSIGQGGTEAFF. The V gene is TRBV5-1, the J gene TRBJ1-1; 8 positions match TRBD1. The CDR3 consists of 14 residues. J lost 4 bases, V lost 4 bases, and 6 bases had no gene match. Germline CDR1 SGHRS, CDR2 YFSETQ.

This clone was found a few times. Given a far larger clone just one base away, this is likely a sequencing read error. The sample contains more than one DNA sequence encoding this CDR3. The genes are TRBV5-4 and TRBJ1-5; tentative D call: TRBD1 (5 bases). Looked up from germline, CDR1 is SGHNT and CDR2 is YYREEE (reference sequence). The length of the CDR3 is 13 residues. V was shortened by 4 bases and J by 6 bases, with 11 bases between the two germline ends. Written as DNA, the CDR3 is TGTGCCAGCAGCCAAGGGGAAGCTCAGCCCCAGCATTTT. This sequence encodes CASSQGEAQPQHF.